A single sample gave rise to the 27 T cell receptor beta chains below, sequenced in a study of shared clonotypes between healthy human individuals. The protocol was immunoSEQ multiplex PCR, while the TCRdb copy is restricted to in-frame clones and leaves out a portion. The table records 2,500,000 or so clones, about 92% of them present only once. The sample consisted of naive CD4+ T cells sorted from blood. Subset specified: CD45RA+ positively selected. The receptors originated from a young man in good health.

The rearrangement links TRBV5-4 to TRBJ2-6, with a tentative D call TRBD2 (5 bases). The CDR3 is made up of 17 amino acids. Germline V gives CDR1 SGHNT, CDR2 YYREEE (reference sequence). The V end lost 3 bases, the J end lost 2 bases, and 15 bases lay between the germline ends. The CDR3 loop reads CASSSPGEKAGANVLTF. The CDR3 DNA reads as TGTGCCAGCAGCTCGCCCGGGGAGAAGGCTGGGGCCAACGTCCTGACTTTC.

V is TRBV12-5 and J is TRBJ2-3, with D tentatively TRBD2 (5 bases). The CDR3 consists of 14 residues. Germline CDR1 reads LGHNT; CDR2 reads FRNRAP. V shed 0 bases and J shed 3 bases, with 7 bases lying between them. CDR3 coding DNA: TGTGCTAGTGGTTTGGTACCGGGGACAGATACGCAGTATTTT. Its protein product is CASGLVPGTDTQYF.

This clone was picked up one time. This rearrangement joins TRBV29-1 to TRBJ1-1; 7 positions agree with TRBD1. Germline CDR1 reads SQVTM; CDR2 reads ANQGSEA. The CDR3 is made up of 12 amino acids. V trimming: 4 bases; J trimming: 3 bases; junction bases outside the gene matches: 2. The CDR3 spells CSVAGTDTEAFF. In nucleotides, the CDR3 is TGCAGCGTTGCCGGGACAGACACTGAAGCTTTCTTT.

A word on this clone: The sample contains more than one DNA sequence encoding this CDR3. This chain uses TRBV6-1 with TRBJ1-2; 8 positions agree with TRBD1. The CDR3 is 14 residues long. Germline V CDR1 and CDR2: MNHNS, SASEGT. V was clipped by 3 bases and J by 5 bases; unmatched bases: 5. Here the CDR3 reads CASSERQGSYGYTF. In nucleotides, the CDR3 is TGTGCCAGCAGTGAGAGACAGGGGAGTTATGGCTACACCTTC.

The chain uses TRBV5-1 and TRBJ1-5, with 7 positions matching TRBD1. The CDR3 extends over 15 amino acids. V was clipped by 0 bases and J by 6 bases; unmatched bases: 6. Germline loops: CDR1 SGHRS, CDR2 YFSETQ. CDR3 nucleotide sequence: TGCGCCAGCAGCTTGGAGGGCAGGGGGGGTCAGCCCCAGCATTTT. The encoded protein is CASSLEGRGGQPQHF.

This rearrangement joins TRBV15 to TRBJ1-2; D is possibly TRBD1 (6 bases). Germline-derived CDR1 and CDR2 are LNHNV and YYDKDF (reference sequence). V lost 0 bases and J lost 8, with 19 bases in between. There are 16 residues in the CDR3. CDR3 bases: TGTGCCACCAGCAGAGAAGGGGGGACGCCAGGAGACGGCTACACCTTC. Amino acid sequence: CATSREGGTPGDGYTF.

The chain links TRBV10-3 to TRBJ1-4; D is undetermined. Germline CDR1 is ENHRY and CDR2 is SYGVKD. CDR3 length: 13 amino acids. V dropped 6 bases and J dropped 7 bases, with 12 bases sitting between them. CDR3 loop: CAIRQDAGEKLFF. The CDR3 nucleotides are TGTGCCATCAGGCAGGATGCGGGTGAAAAACTGTTTTTT.

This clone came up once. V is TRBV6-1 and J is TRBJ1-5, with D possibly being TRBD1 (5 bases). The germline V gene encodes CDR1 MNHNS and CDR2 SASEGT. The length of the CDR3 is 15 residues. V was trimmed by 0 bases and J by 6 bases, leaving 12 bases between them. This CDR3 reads CASSEAWGTGQPQHF. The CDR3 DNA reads TGTGCCAGCAGTGAAGCATGGGGCACCGGTCAGCCCCAGCATTTT.

The CDR3 protein is CASSLTPGTQEKLFF. For the CDR3, the DNA is TGCGCCAGCAGCCTAACACCGGGCACCCAGGAAAAACTGTTTTTT. The gene calls are TRBV5-1 and TRBJ1-4; no reliable D call. Trimming took off 4 bases at V and 8 bases at J, with 18 bases between the two ends. The CDR3 contains 15 residues. Looked up from germline, CDR1 is SGHRS and CDR2 is YFSETQ. The variable domain in full, completed from reference TRBV5-1 and TRBJ1-4, reads KAGVTQTPRYLIKTRGQQVTLSCSPISGHRSVSWYQQTPGQGLQFLFEYFSETQRNKGNFPGRFSGRQFSNSRSEMNVSTLELGDSALYLCASSLTPGTQEKLFFGSGTQLSVL.

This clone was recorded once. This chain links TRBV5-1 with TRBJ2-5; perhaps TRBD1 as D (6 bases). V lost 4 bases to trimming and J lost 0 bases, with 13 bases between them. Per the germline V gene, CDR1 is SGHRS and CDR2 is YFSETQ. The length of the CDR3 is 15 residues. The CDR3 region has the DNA TGCGCCAGCAGCGATGGACAGACGGACCAAGAGACCCAGTACTTC. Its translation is CASSDGQTDQETQYF.

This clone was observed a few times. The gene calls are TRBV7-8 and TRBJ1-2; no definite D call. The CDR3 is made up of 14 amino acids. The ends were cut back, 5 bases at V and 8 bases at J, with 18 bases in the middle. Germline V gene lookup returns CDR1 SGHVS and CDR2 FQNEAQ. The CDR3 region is CASSRSSTTEGYTF. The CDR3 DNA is TGTGCCAGCAGCAGATCGAGTACTACCGAAGGCTACACCTTC.

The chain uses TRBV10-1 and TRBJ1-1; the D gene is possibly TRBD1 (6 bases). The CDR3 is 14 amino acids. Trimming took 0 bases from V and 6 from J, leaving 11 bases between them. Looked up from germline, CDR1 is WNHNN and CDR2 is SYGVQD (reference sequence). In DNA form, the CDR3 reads TGCGCCAGCAGTGAGTCGACAGGCCTCTCTGAAGCTTTCTTT. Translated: CASSESTGLSEAFF.

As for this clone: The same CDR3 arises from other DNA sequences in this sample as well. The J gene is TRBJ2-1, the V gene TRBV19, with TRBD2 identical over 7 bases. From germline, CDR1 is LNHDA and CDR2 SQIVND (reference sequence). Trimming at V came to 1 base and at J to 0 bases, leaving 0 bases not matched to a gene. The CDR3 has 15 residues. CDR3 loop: CASSIGLASYNEQFF. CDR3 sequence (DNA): TGTGCCAGTAGTATAGGACTAGCCTCCTACAATGAGCAGTTCTTC. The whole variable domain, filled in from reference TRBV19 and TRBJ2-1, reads DGGITQSPKYLFRKEGQNVTLSCEQNLNHDAMYWYRQDPGQGLRLIYYSQIVNDFQKGDIAEGYSVSREKKESFPLTVTSAQKNPTAFYLCASSIGLASYNEQFFGPGTRLTVL.

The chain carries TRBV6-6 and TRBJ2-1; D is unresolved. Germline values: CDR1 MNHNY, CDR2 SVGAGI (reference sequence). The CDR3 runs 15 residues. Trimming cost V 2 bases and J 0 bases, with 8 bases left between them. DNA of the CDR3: TGTGCCAGCAGTTACCACTTGAGCTCCTACAATGAGCAGTTCTTC. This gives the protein CASSYHLSSYNEQFF.

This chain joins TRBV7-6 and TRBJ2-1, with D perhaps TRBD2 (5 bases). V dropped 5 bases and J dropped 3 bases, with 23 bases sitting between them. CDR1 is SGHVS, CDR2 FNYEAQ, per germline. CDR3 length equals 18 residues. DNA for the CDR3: TGTGCCAGCAGCCTAGGAATGGGCGGGCCCCGACTCTACAATGAGCAGTTCTTC. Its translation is CASSLGMGGPRLYNEQFF.

CDR3 bases: TGTGCCAGTAGTATCAACCCGGGGGGACTAGCCAAAAACATTCAGTACTTC. Translated, it gives CASSINPGGLAKNIQYF. The chain is built from TRBV19 and TRBJ2-4, with 7 bases identical to TRBD2. Trimming at V came to 3 bases and at J to 0 bases, leaving 8 bases not matched to a gene. The CDR3 covers 17 residues. Germline V gene data show CDR1 as LNHDA and CDR2 as SQIVND (reference sequence). Complete variable domain (other parts from reference TRBV19 and TRBJ2-4): DGGITQSPKYLFRKEGQNVTLSCEQNLNHDAMYWYRQDPGQGLRLIYYSQIVNDFQKGDIAEGYSVSREKKESFPLTVTSAQKNPTAFYLCASSINPGGLAKNIQYFGAGTRLSVL.

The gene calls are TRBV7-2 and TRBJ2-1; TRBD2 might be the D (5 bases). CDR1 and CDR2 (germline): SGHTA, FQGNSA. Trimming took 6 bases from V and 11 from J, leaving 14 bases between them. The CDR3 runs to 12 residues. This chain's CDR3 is CASRLRVGKQFF. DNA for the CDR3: TGTGCCAGCAGGTTAAGGGTCGGGAAGCAGTTCTTC.

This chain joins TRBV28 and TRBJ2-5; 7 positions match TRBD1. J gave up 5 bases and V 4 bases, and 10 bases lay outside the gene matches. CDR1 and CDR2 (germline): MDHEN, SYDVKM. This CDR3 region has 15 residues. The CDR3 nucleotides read TGTGCCAGCAGTTCCGAGACAGGGCGTAGGGAGACCCAGTACTTC. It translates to CASSSETGRRETQYF.

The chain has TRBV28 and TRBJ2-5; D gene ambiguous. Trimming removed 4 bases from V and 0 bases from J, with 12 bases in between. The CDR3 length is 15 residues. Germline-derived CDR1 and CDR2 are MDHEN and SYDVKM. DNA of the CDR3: TGTGCCAGCAGTTCAAGGGCTTGGTACCAAGAGACCCAGTACTTC. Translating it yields CASSSRAWYQETQYF.

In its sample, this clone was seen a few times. CDR3 sequence reads: CASRGQTSAEAFF. The CDR3 bases are TGTGCCAGCAGGGGACAAACTTCCGCTGAAGCTTTCTTT. The V gene is TRBV2, the J gene TRBJ1-1; D perhaps matches TRBD1 (6 bases). Germline CDR1 and CDR2: SNHLY and FYNNEI. The CDR3 consists of 13 residues. Trimming took off 6 bases at V and 6 bases at J, with 14 bases between the two ends.

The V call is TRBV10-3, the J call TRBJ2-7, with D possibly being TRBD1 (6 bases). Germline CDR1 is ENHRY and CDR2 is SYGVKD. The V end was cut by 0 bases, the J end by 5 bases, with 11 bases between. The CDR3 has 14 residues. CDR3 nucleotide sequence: TGTGCCATCAGTGAGTCTCGGAGGACAGACGAGCAGTACTTC. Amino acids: CAISESRRTDEQYF.

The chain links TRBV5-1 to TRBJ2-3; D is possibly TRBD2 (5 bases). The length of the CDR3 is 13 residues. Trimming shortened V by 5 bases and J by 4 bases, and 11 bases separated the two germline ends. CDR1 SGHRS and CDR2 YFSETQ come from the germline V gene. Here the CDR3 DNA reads TGCGCCAGCAGGTCCGCGGGTTCAGATACGCAGTATTTT. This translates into CASRSAGSDTQYF.

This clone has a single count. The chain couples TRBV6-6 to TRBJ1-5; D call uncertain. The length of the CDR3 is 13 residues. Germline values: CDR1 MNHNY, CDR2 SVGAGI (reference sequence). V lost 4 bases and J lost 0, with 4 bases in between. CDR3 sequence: CASSSYSNQPQHF. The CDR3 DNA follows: TGTGCCAGCAGTTCATATAGCAATCAGCCCCAGCATTTT.

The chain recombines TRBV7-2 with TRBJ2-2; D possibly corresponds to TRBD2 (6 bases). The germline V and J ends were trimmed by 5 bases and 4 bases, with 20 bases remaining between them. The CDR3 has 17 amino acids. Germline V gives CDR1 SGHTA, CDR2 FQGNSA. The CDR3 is CASSLITGAWGTGELFF. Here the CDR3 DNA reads TGTGCCAGCAGCCTTATAACGGGAGCCTGGGGCACCGGGGAGCTGTTTTTT.

The CDR3 nucleotides are TGTGCCAGCAGTTTTCGCGGAACAAGCAATCAGCCCCAGCATTTT. Translating gives CASSFRGTSNQPQHF. The rearrangement uses TRBV28 and TRBJ1-5; D call uncertain. Trimming left V 3 bases short and J 1 base short, with 10 bases between. The CDR3 is made up of 15 amino acids. Germline assignment: CDR1 MDHEN and CDR2 SYDVKM. The variable domain in full, with the rest retrieved from reference TRBV28 and TRBJ1-5, is DVKVTQSSRYLVKRTGEKVFLECVQDMDHENMFWYRQDPGLGLRLIYFSYDVKMKEKGDIPEGYSVSREKKERFSLILESASTNQTSMYLCASSFRGTSNQPQHFGDGTRLSIL.

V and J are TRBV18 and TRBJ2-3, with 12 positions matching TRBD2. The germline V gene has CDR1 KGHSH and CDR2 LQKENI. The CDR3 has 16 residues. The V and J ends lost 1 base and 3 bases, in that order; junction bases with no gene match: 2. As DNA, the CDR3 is TGTGCCAGCTCACCACGGACTAGCGGGAATACAGATACGCAGTATTTT. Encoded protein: CASSPRTSGNTDTQYF.

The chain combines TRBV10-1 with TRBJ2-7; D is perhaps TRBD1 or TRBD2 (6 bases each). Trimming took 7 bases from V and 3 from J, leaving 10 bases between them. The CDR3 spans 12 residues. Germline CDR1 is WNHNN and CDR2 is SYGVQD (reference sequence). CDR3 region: CASKGGHYEQYF. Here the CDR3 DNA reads TGCGCCAGCAAAGGGGGGCACTACGAGCAGTACTTC.